Below are 7 T cell receptor beta chains sequenced from a single sample in a study of blood T cell repertoires in COVID-19 (dated by TCRdb to the early 2020s). The library was generated by the immunoSEQ multiplex PCR assay. The table was pulled from immuneACCESS by TCRdb, which kept in-frame rearrangements only. Such tables lose some clones; where checked, under half of the loss comes from unresolved V genes, and the rest has no known cause. The sample yields 150,000 to 200,000 clones; about 92% were counted once. 4.5% to 5% of the sample comes from the top ten. The sequencing sample was made of peripheral blood. These receptors all stem from a man aged 25-40 years with COVID-19, enrolled during active disease.

This chain uses TRBV7-9 with TRBJ1-2; D is ambiguous. Germline V gene sequence: CDR1 SEHNR, CDR2 FQNEAQ (reference sequence). V was trimmed by 1 base and J by 0 bases, leaving 12 bases between them. The CDR3 length is 16 residues. The CDR3 loop is CASSLDYRQTNYGYTF. As DNA, the CDR3 is TGTGCCAGCAGCTTAGATTATCGACAAACTAACTATGGCTACACCTTC.

The V gene is TRBV5-5, the J gene TRBJ2-7, with D perhaps matching TRBD1 (6 bases). The ends were cut back, 1 base at V and 7 bases at J, with 18 bases in the middle. Germline assignment: CDR1 SGHKS and CDR2 YYEKEE (reference sequence). CDR3 length: 15 amino acids. The CDR3 region has the DNA TGTGCCAGCAGCTTGTTATTTCAGGGTCAGGGGGAGCAGTACTTC. Amino acids: CASSLLFQGQGEQYF.

V gene TRBV7-2 combines with J gene TRBJ1-6, with D possibly matching TRBD1 (6 bases). The CDR3 has 16 amino acids. Between the trimmed V and J ends, which lost 4 bases and 2 bases, there was a span of 12 bases. Germline-derived CDR1 and CDR2 are SGHTA and FQGNSA. The CDR3 protein is CASSYQRTAYNSPLHF. DNA for the CDR3: TGTGCCAGCAGCTACCAGCGGACAGCCTATAATTCACCCCTCCACTTT.

The V gene is TRBV5-1, the J gene TRBJ2-2; 9 bases match TRBD1. CDR1 and CDR2 from the germline V gene are SGHRS and YFSETQ. The CDR3 is made up of 16 amino acids. The V and J ends lost 4 bases and 1 base, in that order; junction bases with no gene match: 5. CDR3 loop: CASSQGQGRNTGELFF. As DNA, the CDR3 is TGCGCCAGCAGCCAGGGACAGGGACGGAACACCGGGGAGCTGTTTTTT. Complete variable domain (other parts from reference TRBV5-1 and TRBJ2-2): KAGVTQTPRYLIKTRGQQVTLSCSPISGHRSVSWYQQTPGQGLQFLFEYFSETQRNKGNFPGRFSGRQFSNSRSEMNVSTLELGDSALYLCASSQGQGRNTGELFFGEGSRLTVL.

DNA for the CDR3: TGCGCCAGCAGCCAATTCAGGGAATCACCCCTCCACTTT. It is translated as CASSQFRESPLHF. The chain combines TRBV4-3 with TRBJ1-6; a possible D gene is TRBD1 (5 bases). Trimming shortened V by 2 bases and J by 10 bases, and 9 bases separated the two germline ends. The CDR3 is 13 residues long. Germline values: CDR1 LGHNA, CDR2 YSLEER.

This sequence joins TRBV9 and TRBJ1-6, with 10 bases identical to TRBD1. This CDR3 has 17 amino acids. Germline V gives CDR1 SGDLS, CDR2 YYNGEE. V lost 3 bases, J lost 0 bases, and 3 bases stayed unmatched. CDR3 region: CASSADRGSSYNSPLHF. CDR3 sequence (DNA): TGTGCCAGCAGCGCGGACAGGGGGAGCTCCTATAATTCACCCCTCCACTTT. The full variable domain, with the rest looked up from reference TRBV9 and TRBJ1-6, is DSGVTQTPKHLITATGQRVTLRCSPRSGDLSVYWYQQSLDQGLQFLIQYYNGEERAKGNILERFSAQQFPDLHSELNLSSLELGDSALYFCASSADRGSSYNSPLHFGNGTRLTVT.

The rearrangement links TRBV3-1 (or the pseudogene TRBV3-2) to TRBJ2-3; 8 nucleotides line up with TRBD1. CDR3 length equals 21 residues. Germline CDR1 and CDR2: LGHDT and YNNKEL (reference sequence). V shed 2 bases and J 4 bases; nucleotides not matched to a gene: 23. CDR3: CASSQHKQGVLARAGSDTQYF. CDR3 DNA sequence: TGTGCCAGCAGCCAACACAAACAGGGGGTCCTGGCGAGGGCCGGGTCAGATACGCAGTATTTT.